This TCR beta chain was captured in a study of breast tumors, draining lymph nodes, adjacent tissues. TCRdb itself ran the multiplex PCR reads through MiXCR, one entry per CDR3 protein. This sample carries approximately 100,000 distinct CDR3 sequences, approximately 28% of them seen once, and the ten largest clones take 5.5% to 7%. Breast cancer patients provided tissue from their axillary draining lymph nodes. Germline loops: CDR1 LGHDT, CDR2 YNNKEL (reference sequence). The CDR3 covers 15 residues. V was clipped by 4 bases and J by 5 bases, with 17 bases between them. This clonotype was counted a few times.

The sample comprised axillary lymph node tissue. The receptor was isolated from a female donor with breast cancer. Some clones in this sample may be carry-over from other donors' samples. This chain connects TRBV3-1 to TRBJ1-1; perhaps TRBD1 as D (5 bases). Here the CDR3 reads CASSPLPGVGTEAFF. CDR3 bases: TGTGCCAGCAGCCCTCTTCCGGGGGTAGGAACTGAAGCTTTCTTT.